This T cell receptor (beta chain) was sequenced in a study of CD8+ T cells in alopecia areata. Regarding the study as a whole: Sequencing of scalp samples also includes resident alphabeta T cells from normal skin.

Extracted RNA was reverse transcribed, and the resulting cDNA served as sequencing template. The repertoire was sequenced with immunoSEQ multiplex PCR; TCRdb's copy has only in-frame clones and lacks some. The sample lists roughly 100,000 clones; 55% were seen once. Trimming removed 1 base at V and 4 bases at J, with 8 bases between. The CDR3 is made up of 14 amino acids. Germline V gene sequence: CDR1 MGHRA, CDR2 YSYEKL. Sorting from PBMCs produced CD4+ and CD8+ T cells. Concerning this clone: Its antigen is as yet unknown.

The material sequenced was CD4+ T cells sorted from blood. The receptor's source is a human donor in good health. V is TRBV4-1 and J is TRBJ2-1; D gene uncertain. CDR3 sequence reads: CASSQVPQYNEQFF. CDR3 DNA sequence: TGCGCCAGCAGCCAAGTTCCCCAATACAATGAGCAGTTCTTC.